This T cell receptor (beta chain) was obtained from a study of cytotoxic CD8 clonotypes in ibrutinib-treated CLL. This CDR3 has 16 residues. Germline CDR1 reads SGHRS; CDR2 reads YFSETQ. Trimming at V came to 4 bases and at J to 0 bases, leaving 7 bases not matched to a gene. Depth targeted 1 in 200,000 to 1 in 1 million T cells, averaging 10x coverage per clonotype. Sequencing used immunoSEQ multiplex PCR; TCRdb keeps in-frame clones, though not all of them. In the table there are hundreds of thousands of clones, around 66% of which are singletons. A remark on this clone: Its antigen is not identified.

Study-level findings and limits: Clonality (at baseline) was higher than in age-matched healthy donors and tracked circulating CD8+ T-cell counts. Public clonotypes, an uncommon group, contracted or remained stable on treatment. The clonality went up when patients responded to ibrutinib and dropped back toward baseline at progression.

This sequence was found in a human donor with chronic lymphocytic leukemia. V gene TRBV5-1 combines with J gene TRBJ1-2; 9 nucleotides agree with TRBD1. The sequencing here drew on PBMCs, taken after 36 months of ibrutinib treatment. The CDR3, as DNA: TGCGCCAGCAGCATAGGAGGACAGGGGCCTAACTATGGCTACACCTTC. It translates to CASSIGGQGPNYGYTF.